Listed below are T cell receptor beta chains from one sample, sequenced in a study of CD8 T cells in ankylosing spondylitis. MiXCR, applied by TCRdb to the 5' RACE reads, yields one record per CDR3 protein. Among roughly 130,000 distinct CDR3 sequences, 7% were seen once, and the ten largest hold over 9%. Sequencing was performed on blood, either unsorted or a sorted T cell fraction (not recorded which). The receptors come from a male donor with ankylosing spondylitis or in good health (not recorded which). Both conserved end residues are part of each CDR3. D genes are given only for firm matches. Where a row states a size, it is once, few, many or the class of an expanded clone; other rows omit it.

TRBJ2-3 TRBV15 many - CATRGARTGLTDTQYF TGTGCCACCCGGGGGGCCCGGACAGGCCTCACAGATACGCAGTATTTT
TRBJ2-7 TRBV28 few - CASSSAVRGFAAEQYF TGTGCCAGCAGTTCCGCAGTCAGAGGTTTTGCTGCCGAGCAGTACTTC
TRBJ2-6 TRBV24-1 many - CATSGSSGANVLTF TGTGCCACCAGTGGGAGTTCTGGGGCCAACGTCCTGACTTTC
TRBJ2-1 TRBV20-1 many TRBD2 CSALGTSGYNEQFF TGCAGTGCTCTTGGGACTAGCGGGTACAATGAGCAGTTCTTC
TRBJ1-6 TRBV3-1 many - CASSHATGNSPLHF TGTGCCAGCAGCCATGCGACGGGTAATTCACCCCTCCACTTT
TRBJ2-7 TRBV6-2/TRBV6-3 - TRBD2 CASTLREGHEQYF TGTGCCAGCACCCTGCGGGAGGGCCACGAGCAGTACTTC
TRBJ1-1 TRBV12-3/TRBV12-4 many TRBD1 CASRRTGINTEAFF TGTGCCAGCAGGAGGACAGGGATCAACACTGAAGCTTTCTTT
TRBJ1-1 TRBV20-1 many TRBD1 CSAEGQGSTEAFF TGCAGTGCGGAGGGACAGGGGAGCACTGAAGCTTTCTTT
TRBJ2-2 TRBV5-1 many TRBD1 CASSYGQGGTGELFF TGCGCCAGCAGCTACGGACAGGGTGGCACCGGGGAGCTGTTTTTT
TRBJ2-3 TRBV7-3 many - CASSLIEGTDTQYF TGTGCCAGCAGCTTAATCGAGGGTACAGATACGCAGTATTTT
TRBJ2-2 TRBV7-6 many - CASSLRPVDTGELFF TGTGCCAGCAGCTTACGACCGGTGGACACCGGGGAGCTGTTTTTT
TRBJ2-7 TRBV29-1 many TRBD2 CSVALTSGLSYEQYF TGCAGCGTTGCCCTGACTAGCGGTCTTTCCTACGAGCAGTACTTC
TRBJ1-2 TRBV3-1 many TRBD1 CASSQGTGAKYGYTF TGTGCCAGCAGCCAAGGGACAGGGGCTAAATATGGCTACACCTTC
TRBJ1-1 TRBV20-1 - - CSARDVRVNTEAFF TGCAGTGCTAGAGATGTCCGGGTGAACACTGAAGCTTTCTTT
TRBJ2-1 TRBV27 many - CASSPDYYNEQFF TGTGCCAGCAGTCCGGACTACTACAATGAGCAGTTCTTC
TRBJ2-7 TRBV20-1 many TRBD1 CSAGTGTYEQYF TGCAGTGCAGGGACAGGAACCTACGAGCAGTACTTC
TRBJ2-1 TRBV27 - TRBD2 CASSFRGAGGPDNEQFF TGTGCCAGCAGTTTCCGCGGGGCGGGAGGTCCCGACAATGAGCAGTTCTTC